This T cell receptor beta chain was sequenced for a study of PD-1 blockade in classical Hodgkin lymphoma. Study conclusions and caveats: Reasons behind the repertoire differences stay unclear, perhaps disease activity or earlier therapy. Diminished baseline TCR diversity has been reported in newly diagnosed patients relative to healthy donors. TCR diversity rose significantly by C4D1 in CD4+ but not CD8+ cells.

The table came from immunoSEQ multiplex PCR; TCRdb's copy has only in-frame clones and leaves some out. The sample yields roughly 96,000 clones, 93% seen once. Time point described: cycle 4 day 1 (C4D1), after less than 7 weeks of nivolumab. Relapses following autologous stem cell transplantation were seen in all patients, with brentuximab vedotin exposure varying. Relapsed/refractory classical Hodgkin lymphoma patients had complete, partial or progressive responses. A word on this clone: Its target is unknown.

With 2 bases removed from V and 3 bases from J, the gap between germline ends came to 11 bases. This CDR3 region has 15 residues. Germline V gene sequence: CDR1 MNHEY, CDR2 SVGAGI. This sample comprised peripheral blood mononuclear cells (PBMCs), obtained before the fourth cycle of nivolumab. The chain has TRBV6-5 and TRBJ2-1; D is undetermined. The TCR was taken from a human donor with classical Hodgkin lymphoma. The CDR3 nucleotides read TGTGCCAGCAGTTACGGGGAAGGGTTCTACAATGAGCAGTTCTTC. This translates into CASSYGEGFYNEQFF.